This T cell receptor beta chain was sequenced for a study of PD-1 blockade in classical Hodgkin lymphoma. Germline loops: CDR1 SSHAT, CDR2 FNYEAQ (reference sequence). This CDR3 has 16 amino acids. About this clone: Sequence at one end of the junction differs from germline and may be a read error.

Time point meaning: cycle 4 day 1 (C4D1), after less than 7 weeks of nivolumab. Every single patient, without exception, relapsed after autologous stem cell transplantation, and brentuximab vedotin exposure varied. Clones were read by immunoSEQ multiplex PCR, and TCRdb kept only the in-frame ones, dropping some. Of roughly 60,000 clones listed, over 85% are singletons. V is TRBV7-7 and J is TRBJ2-5, with 8 bases matching TRBD1. This sequence was found in a human donor with classical Hodgkin lymphoma. The specimen was peripheral blood mononuclear cells (PBMCs), collected before the fourth cycle of nivolumab. The CDR3: CASSPGRQGTYETQYF. The CDR3 coding sequence is TGTGCTAGCAGCCCAGGACGACAGGGGACGTATGAGACCCAGTACTTC.